This T cell receptor (beta chain) is drawn from a study of cytomegalovirus exposure and HLA in healthy donors. Study-wide results and caveats: Being indistinguishable, some V segments were excluded, TRBV6-2 and TRBV6-3 among them. In vitro confirmation showed three CMV-associated chains to be CMV antigen specific.

This clone has only one observation. Antigen unknown. Germline V gene sequence: CDR1 SGHTA, CDR2 FQGTGA. The V end lost 5 bases, the J end lost 2 bases, and 9 bases lay between the germline ends. CDR3 size: 13 residues. 13 Jbeta primers and 60 Vbeta primers were used for the PCR. Measured with immunoSEQ multiplex PCR; TCRdb has only the in-frame clones, and not every one. The data show about 160,000 clones, 65% to 90% seen once. The chain employs TRBV7-3 and TRBJ2-5; D perhaps matches TRBD1 (6 bases). The clonotype was recovered from a man aged 50 or older in good health and CMV-seropositive. Sequenced: PBMCs. The CDR3 sequence: CASSQGYQETQYF. For the CDR3, the DNA is TGTGCCAGCAGCCAGGGGTATCAAGAGACCCAGTACTTC.